This TCR beta chain appears in the sequencing data of a study of blood T cell repertoires in COVID-19. V lost 7 bases to trimming and J lost 6 bases, with 12 bases between them. There are 12 residues in the CDR3. In the authors' methods: How many nucleated cells were present was estimated from reference gene primer amplification. The protocol was immunoSEQ multiplex PCR, while the TCRdb copy is restricted to in-frame clones and leaves out a portion. That table supplies the V and J calls and clone size; D and trimming were determined from the DNA. The table shows 95,000 to 150,000 clones, with roughly four fifths occurring only once.

Input material: peripheral blood. This chain joins TRBV12-3 or TRBV12-4 and TRBJ1-1; D remains ambiguous. The TCR was taken from a woman in her 50s with acute or convalescent COVID-19. The CDR3 DNA reads TGTGCCAGCAACCTTAGGAGAGCTGAAGCTTTCTTT. Translating it yields CASNLRRAEAFF.